This T cell receptor beta chain was recovered during a study of cytomegalovirus exposure and HLA in healthy donors. About the research overall: An early release of data contained tens of millions of unique TCRs, which came from HLA-typed donors.

This PCR relied on a set of 60 Vbeta primers and 13 Jbeta primers. Profiling relied on immunoSEQ multiplex PCR, and the TCRdb table lists in-frame clones only, not all of them. This table holds around 160,000 clones. The germline V gene encodes CDR1 LNHDA and CDR2 SQIVND (reference sequence). V gave up 3 bases and J gave up 4 bases, with 13 bases separating them. This CDR3 is built from 14 residues. The TCR sequence derives from a woman in her fifties or sixties in good health and CMV-seronegative. The chain carries TRBV19 and TRBJ2-7; D is possibly TRBD2 (5 bases). Sequencing input: PBMCs. CDR3 sequence reads: CASSMAPGLYEQYF. For the CDR3, the DNA is TGTGCCAGTAGTATGGCGCCGGGGTTATACGAGCAGTACTTC.